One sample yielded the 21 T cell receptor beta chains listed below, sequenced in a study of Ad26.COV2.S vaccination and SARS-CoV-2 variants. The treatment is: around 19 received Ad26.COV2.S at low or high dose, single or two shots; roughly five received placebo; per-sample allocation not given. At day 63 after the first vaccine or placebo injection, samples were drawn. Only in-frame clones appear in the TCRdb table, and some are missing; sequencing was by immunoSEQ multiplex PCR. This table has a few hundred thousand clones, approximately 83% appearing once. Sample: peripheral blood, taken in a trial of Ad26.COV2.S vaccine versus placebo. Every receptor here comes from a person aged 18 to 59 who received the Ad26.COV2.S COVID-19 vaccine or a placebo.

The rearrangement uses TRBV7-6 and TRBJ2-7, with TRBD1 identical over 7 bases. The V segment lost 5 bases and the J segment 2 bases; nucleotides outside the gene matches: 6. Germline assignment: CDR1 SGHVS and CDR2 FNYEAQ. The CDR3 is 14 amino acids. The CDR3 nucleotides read TGTGCCAGCAGCCCGACAGGGAAGCCCTACGAGCAGTACTTC. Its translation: CASSPTGKPYEQYF. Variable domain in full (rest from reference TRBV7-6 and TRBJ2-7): GAGVSQSPRYKVTKRGQDVALRCDPISGHVSLYWYRQALGQGPEFLTYFNYEAQQDKSGLPNDRFSAERPEGSISTLTIQRTEQRDSAMYRCASSPTGKPYEQYFGPGTRLTVT.

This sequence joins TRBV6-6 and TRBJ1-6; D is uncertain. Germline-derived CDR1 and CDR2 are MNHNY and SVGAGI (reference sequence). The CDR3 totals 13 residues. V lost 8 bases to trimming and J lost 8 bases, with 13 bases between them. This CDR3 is CASLRATHSPLHF. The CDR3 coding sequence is TGTGCCAGCCTCCGGGCCACTCATTCACCCCTCCACTTT.

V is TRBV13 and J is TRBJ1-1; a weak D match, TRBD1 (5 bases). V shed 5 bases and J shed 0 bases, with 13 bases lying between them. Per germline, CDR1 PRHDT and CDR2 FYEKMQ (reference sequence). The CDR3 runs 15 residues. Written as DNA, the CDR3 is TGTGCCAGCAGCACTGGACACCTTATGAACACTGAAGCTTTCTTT. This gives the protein CASSTGHLMNTEAFF.

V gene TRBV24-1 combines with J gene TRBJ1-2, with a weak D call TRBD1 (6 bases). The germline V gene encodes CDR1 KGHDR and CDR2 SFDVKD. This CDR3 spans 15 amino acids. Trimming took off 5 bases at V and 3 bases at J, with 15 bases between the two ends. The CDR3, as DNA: TGTGCCACCAGTGCCTTTGCAGGGGTTGACTATGGCTACACCTTC. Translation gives CATSAFAGVDYGYTF.

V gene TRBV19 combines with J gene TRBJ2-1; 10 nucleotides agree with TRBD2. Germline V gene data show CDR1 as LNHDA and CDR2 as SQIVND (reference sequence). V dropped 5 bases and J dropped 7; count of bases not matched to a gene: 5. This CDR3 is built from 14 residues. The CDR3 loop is CASSLLAGVNEQFF. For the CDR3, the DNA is TGTGCCAGTAGTTTGCTAGCGGGGGTTAATGAGCAGTTCTTC.

CDR3 protein: CAISESTRELFF. CDR3 DNA: TGTGCCATCAGTGAGTCGACAAGGGAACTGTTTTTT. The chain recombines TRBV10-3 with TRBJ1-4; the D is unclear. V was shortened by 0 bases and J by 12 bases, with 8 bases between the two germline ends. The CDR3 length is 12 residues. Germline values: CDR1 ENHRY, CDR2 SYGVKD.

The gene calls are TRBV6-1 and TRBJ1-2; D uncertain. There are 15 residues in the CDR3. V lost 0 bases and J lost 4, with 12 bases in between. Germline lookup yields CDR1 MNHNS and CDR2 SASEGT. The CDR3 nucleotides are TGTGCCAGCAGTGAAGCAAGGGCCCTGGGCTATGGCTACACCTTC. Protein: CASSEARALGYGYTF.

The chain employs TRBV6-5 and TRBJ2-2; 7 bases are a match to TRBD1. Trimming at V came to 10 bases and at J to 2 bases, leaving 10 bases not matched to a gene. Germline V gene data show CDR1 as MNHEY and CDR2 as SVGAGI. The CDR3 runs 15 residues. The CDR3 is CAISPGQINTGELFF. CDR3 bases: TGTGCCATTTCACCGGGACAGATAAACACCGGGGAGCTGTTTTTT.

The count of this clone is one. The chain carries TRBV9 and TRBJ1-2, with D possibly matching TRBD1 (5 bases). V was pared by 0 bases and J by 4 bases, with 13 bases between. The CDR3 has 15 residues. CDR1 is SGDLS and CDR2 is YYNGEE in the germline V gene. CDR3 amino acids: CASSVAGRGLYGYTF. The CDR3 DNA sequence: TGTGCCAGCAGCGTAGCTGGTAGGGGACTCTATGGCTACACCTTC.

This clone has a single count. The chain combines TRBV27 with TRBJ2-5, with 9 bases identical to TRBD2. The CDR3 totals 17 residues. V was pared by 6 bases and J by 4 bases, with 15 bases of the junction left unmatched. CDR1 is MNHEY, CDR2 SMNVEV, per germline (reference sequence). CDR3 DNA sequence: TGTGCCAGCAGCCCCCTCGAGGTAGCGGGAGTGGGAGAGACCCAGTACTTC. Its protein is CASSPLEVAGVGETQYF.

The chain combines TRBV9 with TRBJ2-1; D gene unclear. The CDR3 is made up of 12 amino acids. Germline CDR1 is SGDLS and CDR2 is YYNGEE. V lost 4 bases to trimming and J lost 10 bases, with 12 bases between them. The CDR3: CASSLRAEEQFF. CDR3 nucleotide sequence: TGTGCCAGCAGCCTTAGGGCGGAGGAGCAGTTCTTC.

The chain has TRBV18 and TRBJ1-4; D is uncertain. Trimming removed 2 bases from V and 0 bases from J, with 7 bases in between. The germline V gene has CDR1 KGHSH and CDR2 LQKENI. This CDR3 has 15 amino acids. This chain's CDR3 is CASSPSTATNEKLFF. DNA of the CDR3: TGTGCCAGCTCACCATCCACAGCAACTAATGAAAAACTGTTTTTT.

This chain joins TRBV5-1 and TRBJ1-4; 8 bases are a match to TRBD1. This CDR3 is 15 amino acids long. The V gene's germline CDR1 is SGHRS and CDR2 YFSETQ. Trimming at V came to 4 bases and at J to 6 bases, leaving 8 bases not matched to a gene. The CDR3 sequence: CASSNPSTGDEKLFF. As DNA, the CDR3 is TGCGCCAGCAGCAATCCGTCGACAGGGGATGAAAAACTGTTTTTT.

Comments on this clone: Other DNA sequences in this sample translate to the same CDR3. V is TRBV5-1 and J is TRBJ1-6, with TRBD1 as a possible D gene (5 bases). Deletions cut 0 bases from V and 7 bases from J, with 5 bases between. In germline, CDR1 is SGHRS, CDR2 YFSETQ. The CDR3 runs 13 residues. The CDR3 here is CASSLEGNSPLHF. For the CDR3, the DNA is TGCGCCAGCAGCTTGGAGGGGAATTCACCCCTCCACTTT.

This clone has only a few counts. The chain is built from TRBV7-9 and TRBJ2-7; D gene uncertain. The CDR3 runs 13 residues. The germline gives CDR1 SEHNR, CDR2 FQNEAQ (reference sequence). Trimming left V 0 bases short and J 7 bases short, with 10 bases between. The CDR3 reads CASSLAQFAEQYF. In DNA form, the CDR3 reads TGTGCCAGCAGCTTAGCGCAGTTCGCGGAGCAGTACTTC. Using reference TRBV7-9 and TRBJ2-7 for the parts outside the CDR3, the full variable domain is DTGVSQNPRHKITKRGQNVTFRCDPISEHNRLYWYRQTLGQGPEFLTYFQNEAQLEKSRLLSDRFSAERPKGSFSTLEIQRTEQGDSAMYLCASSLAQFAEQYFGPGTRLTVT.

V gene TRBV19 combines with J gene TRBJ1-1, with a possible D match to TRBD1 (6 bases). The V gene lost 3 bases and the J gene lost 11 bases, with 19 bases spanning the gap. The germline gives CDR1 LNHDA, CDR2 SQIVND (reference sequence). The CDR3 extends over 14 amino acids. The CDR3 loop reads CASSIKQGTVSAFF. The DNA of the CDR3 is TGTGCCAGTAGTATCAAGCAGGGGACGGTGTCGGCTTTCTTT.

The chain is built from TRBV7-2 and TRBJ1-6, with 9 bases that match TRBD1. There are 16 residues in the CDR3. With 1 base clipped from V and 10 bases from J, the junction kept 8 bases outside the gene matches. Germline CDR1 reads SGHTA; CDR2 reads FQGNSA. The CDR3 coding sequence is TGTGCCAGCAGCTTAGTAGGCCCGGGACAGGGATCACCCCTCCACTTT. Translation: CASSLVGPGQGSPLHF.

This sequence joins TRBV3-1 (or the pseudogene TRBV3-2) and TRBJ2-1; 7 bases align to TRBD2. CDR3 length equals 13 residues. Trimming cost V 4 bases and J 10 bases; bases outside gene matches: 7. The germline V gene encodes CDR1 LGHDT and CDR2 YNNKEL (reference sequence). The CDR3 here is CASSLGLDGEQFF. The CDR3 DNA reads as TGTGCCAGCAGCCTCGGACTAGACGGGGAGCAGTTCTTC.

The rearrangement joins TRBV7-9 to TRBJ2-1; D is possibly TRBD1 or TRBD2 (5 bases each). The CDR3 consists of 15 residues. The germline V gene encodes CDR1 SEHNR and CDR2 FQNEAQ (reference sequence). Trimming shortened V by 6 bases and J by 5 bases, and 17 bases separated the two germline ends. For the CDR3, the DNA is TGTGCCAGCAGGACCGGGACCCTATACGACAATGAGCAGTTCTTC. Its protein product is CASRTGTLYDNEQFF.

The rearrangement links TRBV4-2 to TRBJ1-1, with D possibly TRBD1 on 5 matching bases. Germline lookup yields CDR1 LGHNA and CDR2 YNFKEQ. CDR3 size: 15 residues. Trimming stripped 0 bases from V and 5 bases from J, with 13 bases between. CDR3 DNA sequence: TGTGCCAGCAGCCAAGATCTGGGGGTGGAAACTGAAGCTTTCTTT. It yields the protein CASSQDLGVETEAFF.

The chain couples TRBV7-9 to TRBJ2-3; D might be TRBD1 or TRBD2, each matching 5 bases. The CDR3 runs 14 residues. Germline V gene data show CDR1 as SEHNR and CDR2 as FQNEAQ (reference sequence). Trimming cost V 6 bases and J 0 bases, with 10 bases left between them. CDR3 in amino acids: CASSKGRSTDTQYF. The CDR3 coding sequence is TGTGCCAGCAGTAAGGGACGGAGCACAGATACGCAGTATTTT. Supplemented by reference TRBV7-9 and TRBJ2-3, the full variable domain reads DTGVSQNPRHKITKRGQNVTFRCDPISEHNRLYWYRQTLGQGPEFLTYFQNEAQLEKSRLLSDRFSAERPKGSFSTLEIQRTEQGDSAMYLCASSKGRSTDTQYFGPGTRLTVL.